A single sample is the source of the 5 T cell receptor beta chains below, sequenced in a study of technical replicates of blood from several donors. TCRdb's table, derived via immunoSEQ multiplex PCR, lists solely in-frame clones and lacks some. This sample has some 76,000 clones, with nearly 99% found just once. Sequences were obtained from T cells isolated from PBMCs. These receptors were obtained from a human donor in good health.

The rearrangement links TRBV7-8 to TRBJ2-7, with TRBD2 identical over 7 bases. The CDR3 covers 14 residues. Germline CDR1 is SGHVS and CDR2 is FQNEAQ. With V trimmed by 5 bases and J by 2 bases, 6 bases remained unmatched. The CDR3 loop is CASSPGTTPYEQYF. CDR3 sequence (DNA): TGTGCCAGCAGCCCCGGGACTACGCCCTACGAGCAGTACTTC.

The V gene is TRBV7-3, the J gene TRBJ2-7, with D perhaps TRBD2 (6 bases). The CDR3 totals 13 residues. Looked up from germline, CDR1 is SGHTA and CDR2 is FQGTGA. V lost 5 bases, J lost 1 base, and 9 bases lay in between. CDR3 nucleotides: TGTGCCAGCAGCCTGACTAGGTCCTACGAGCAGTACTTC. This gives the protein CASSLTRSYEQYF.

V gene TRBV4-3 combines with J gene TRBJ2-7; tentatively, D is TRBD1 (6 bases). The CDR3 has 15 residues. Germline V gene lookup returns CDR1 LGHNA and CDR2 YSLEER. The V end lost 1 base, the J end lost 4 bases, and 14 bases lay between the germline ends. CDR3 nucleotides: TGCGCCAGCAGCCAAGTCTGGGGGCCAGAGTACGAGCAGTACTTC. Translating it yields CASSQVWGPEYEQYF.

This clone appeared once. In the same sample, other DNA sequences code for this CDR3. The chain carries TRBV2 and TRBJ1-5, with 7 bases identical to TRBD1. Per germline, CDR1 SNHLY and CDR2 FYNNEI. V gave up 5 bases and J gave up 4 bases; unmatched junction bases: 5. The CDR3 sequence is 14 residues long. CDR3 in amino acids: CASSPGTVNQPQHF. CDR3 in DNA: TGTGCCAGCAGTCCCGGGACAGTAAATCAGCCCCAGCATTTT.

This rearrangement joins TRBV6-5 to TRBJ2-1; 13 bases are a match to TRBD2. Trimming cost V 0 bases and J 7 bases; bases outside gene matches: 3. The V gene's germline CDR1 is MNHEY and CDR2 SVGAGI. The CDR3 is 16 amino acids. CDR3 DNA sequence: TGTGCCAGCAGTTACTCCGGGACTAGCGGGGTAAATGAGCAGTTCTTC. It specifies CASSYSGTSGVNEQFF.